The T cell receptor beta chain described here comes from a study of technical replicates of blood from a handful of donors. Profiled with immunoSEQ multiplex PCR; TCRdb holds only in-frame clones, not every one. The data show approximately 15,000 clones, with approximately 80% seen just once and around 12% held by the top ten. The CDR3 length is 14 residues. Germline CDR1 reads MNHEY; CDR2 reads SMNVEV (reference sequence). Germline trimming cut 2 bases from V and 6 bases from J; bases unmatched to any gene: 6. The rearrangement joins TRBV27 to TRBJ2-7, with 8 bases lining up with TRBD2. The sample was PBMCs. The sequence was collected from a human donor in good health. The CDR3 DNA follows: TGTGCCAGCAGTTTAGCCGGGAGGGGGGGCGAGCAGTACTTC. This gives the protein CASSLAGRGGEQYF.